Each of the 28 T cell receptor beta chains below was sequenced from the same sample in a study of blood T cell repertoires in COVID-19. The data were produced by immunoSEQ multiplex PCR, yet TCRdb's version contains in-frame clones alone and is incomplete. This sample has some 46,000 clones; over 80% occur once, and the top ten carry 15% to 17%. Sequencing was carried out using peripheral blood. All receptors come from a man in his sixties with active COVID-19.

The genes are TRBV6-5 and TRBJ1-5; TRBD1 might be the D (6 bases). Germline-derived CDR1 and CDR2 are MNHEY and SVGAGI. CDR3 length: 15 residues. The germline V and J ends were trimmed by 6 bases and 2 bases, with 14 bases remaining between them. The CDR3 DNA sequence: TGTGCCAGCAGGGACAGTATCCTAGGCAATCAGCCCCAGCATTTT. This translates into CASRDSILGNQPQHF.

The chain employs TRBV5-1 and TRBJ2-7; 13 nucleotides match TRBD2. The CDR3 consists of 16 residues. Germline CDR1 and CDR2: SGHRS and YFSETQ. Unmatched junction bases numbered 9, after V lost 2 bases and J lost 7 bases. The CDR3 DNA reads as TGCGCCAGCAGCTTATCCACTAGCGGGGGGGCCGGAGAGCAGTACTTC. Protein sequence: CASSLSTSGGAGEQYF.

Only a few counts were recorded for this clone. V and J are TRBV28 and TRBJ1-2, with TRBD1 as a possible D gene (5 bases). Germline values: CDR1 MDHEN, CDR2 SYDVKM. V dropped 5 bases and J dropped 4 bases, with 20 bases sitting between them. The CDR3 extends over 16 amino acids. DNA of the CDR3: TGTGCCAGCAGTCCGACCCATGTTGGGGGGATCTATGGCTACACCTTC. Its translation is CASSPTHVGGIYGYTF.

CDR3 sequence reads: CSAEWTGADTQYF. DNA for the CDR3: TGCAGCGCCGAATGGACGGGGGCAGATACGCAGTATTTT. V is TRBV29-1 and J is TRBJ2-3; D possibly corresponds to TRBD2 (6 bases). V was pared by 7 bases and J by 4 bases, with 15 bases between. The CDR3 is made up of 13 amino acids. The germline gives CDR1 SQVTM, CDR2 ANQGSEA.

Written as DNA, the CDR3 is TGTGCCAGCACCCGGGGGAGGGATGAGCAGTTCTTC. This sequence encodes CASTRGRDEQFF. The chain has TRBV12-3 or TRBV12-4 and TRBJ2-1, with 7 bases that match TRBD2. The CDR3 spans 12 residues. Germline trimming cut 7 bases from V and 8 bases from J; bases unmatched to any gene: 5.

The V and J genes are TRBV7-9 and TRBJ2-2; 13 bases are shared with TRBD2. J was trimmed by 2 bases and V by 4 bases; bases with no gene match: 7. This CDR3 has 18 amino acids. The germline V gene has CDR1 SEHNR and CDR2 FQNEAQ (reference sequence). Written as DNA, the CDR3 is TGTGCCAGCAGCTCGAGACTAGCGGGGGGTGCTAACACCGGGGAGCTGTTTTTT. Its translation is CASSSRLAGGANTGELFF.

J is TRBJ2-5 and V is TRBV5-1; D is uncertain. Germline V gene data show CDR1 as SGHRS and CDR2 as YFSETQ. V was trimmed by 0 bases and J by 5 bases, leaving 8 bases between them. The length of the CDR3 is 13 residues. The CDR3 DNA sequence: TGCGCCAGCAGCTTGGCCGGAGCTGAGACCCAGTACTTC. This sequence encodes CASSLAGAETQYF.

The chain has TRBV10-3 and TRBJ2-5, with TRBD2 matching 14 bases. The CDR3 runs to 15 residues. Germline CDR1 reads ENHRY; CDR2 reads SYGVKD. J lost 4 bases, V lost 2 bases, and 0 bases had no gene match. The CDR3 DNA reads TGTGCCATCAGTGAGGGACTAGCGGGAGGAGAGACCCAGTACTTC. Translation gives CAISEGLAGGETQYF.

The V gene is TRBV12-3 or TRBV12-4, the J gene TRBJ2-5; no clear D. This CDR3 region has 13 residues. Trimming stripped 2 bases from V and 2 bases from J, with 6 bases between. CDR3 protein: CASSLLQQETQYF. Written as DNA, the CDR3 is TGTGCCAGCAGTTTATTACAGCAAGAGACCCAGTACTTC.

The J gene is TRBJ2-7, the V gene TRBV29-1; TRBD1 matches at 7 bases. The J segment lost 4 bases and the V segment lost 5 bases, leaving 11 bases of the junction unmatched. Germline V gene data show CDR1 as SQVTM and CDR2 as ANQGSEA. CDR3 length equals 14 residues. The CDR3 DNA reads TGCAGCGTTTCTGACCCGACAGGGAAATACGAGCAGTACTTC. It translates to CSVSDPTGKYEQYF.

The chain links TRBV11-2 to TRBJ1-6; 10 bases are shared with TRBD1. The CDR3 is 20 amino acids. The V segment lost 0 bases and the J segment 2 bases; nucleotides outside the gene matches: 10. Germline lookup yields CDR1 SGHAT and CDR2 FQNNGV. Written as DNA, the CDR3 is TGTGCCAGCAGCTTAGACCGCCGGGACAGGGGTACGACCTATAATTCACCCCTCCACTTT. Translating it yields CASSLDRRDRGTTYNSPLHF. The full variable domain, in which reference TRBV11-2 and TRBJ1-6 provide the parts outside the CDR3, is EAGVAQSPRYKIIEKRQSVAFWCNPISGHATLYWYQQILGQGPKLLIQFQNNGVVDDSQLPKDRFSAERLKGVDSTLKIQPAKLEDSAVYLCASSLDRRDRGTTYNSPLHFGNGTRLTVT.

The V call is TRBV7-2, the J call TRBJ1-5, with 8 bases matching TRBD1. The CDR3 covers 17 residues. Per the germline V gene, CDR1 is SGHTA and CDR2 is FQGNSA. Losses at the gene ends were 1 base for V and 5 bases for J; bases not matched to a gene: 10. The DNA for the CDR3 is TGTGCCAGCAGCTTAGGGGGGGCAGGGGGCGTCTATCAGCCCCAGCATTTT. This encodes CASSLGGAGGVYQPQHF.

This sequence joins TRBV9 and TRBJ2-1, with 14 nucleotides matching TRBD2. The CDR3 is made up of 19 amino acids. Germline trimming cut 4 bases from V and 7 bases from J; bases unmatched to any gene: 16. CDR1 is SGDLS, CDR2 YYNGEE, per germline. The CDR3 bases are TGTGCCAGCAGCCCAGACTCGATGGGACTAGCGGGAGTTAGGAATGAGCAGTTCTTC. This encodes CASSPDSMGLAGVRNEQFF.

CDR3 sequence reads: CASSIRTVTEAFF. CDR3 nucleotide sequence: TGTGCCAGTAGTATCCGAACAGTGACTGAAGCTTTCTTT. The chain has TRBV19 and TRBJ1-1, with unresolved D. Germline CDR1 and CDR2: LNHDA and SQIVND (reference sequence). The CDR3 contains 13 residues. Trimming took 3 bases from V and 5 from J, leaving 10 bases between them.

This sequence joins TRBV19 and TRBJ2-1, with 7 positions matching TRBD1. CDR1 LNHDA and CDR2 SQIVND come from the germline V gene (reference sequence). J gave up 8 bases and V 5 bases, and 9 bases lay outside the gene matches. CDR3 length: 14 amino acids. CDR3 sequence (DNA): TGTGCCAGTAGTGACGTAGGGACAGTTGATGAGCAGTTCTTC. Amino acid sequence: CASSDVGTVDEQFF.

V is TRBV9 and J is TRBJ2-7, with TRBD1 as a possible D gene (6 bases). The CDR3 is 13 residues long. The V end lost 3 bases, the J end lost 3 bases, and 10 bases lay between the germline ends. Germline V gene lookup returns CDR1 SGDLS and CDR2 YYNGEE. The CDR3 bases are TGTGCCAGCAGCGGGACAGAGAGCTACGAGCAGTACTTC. As protein: CASSGTESYEQYF.

This rearrangement joins TRBV5-6 to TRBJ1-6; no clear D gene. Trimming removed 2 bases at V and 4 bases at J, with 4 bases between. Germline V gene lookup returns CDR1 SGHDT and CDR2 YYEEEE. The CDR3 length is 13 residues. CDR3 in DNA: TGTGCCAGCAGCTTAGAGTATAATTCACCCCTCCACTTT. Residues: CASSLEYNSPLHF.

For this clone: The same CDR3 is also encoded by other DNA sequences in this sample. The chain uses TRBV7-2 and TRBJ2-3, with 14 positions matching TRBD2. The germline V gene encodes CDR1 SGHTA and CDR2 FQGNSA. The CDR3 consists of 16 residues. With V trimmed by 1 base and J by 3 bases, 0 bases remained unmatched. CDR3 region: CASSLGLAGGTDTQYF. As DNA, the CDR3 is TGTGCCAGCAGCTTAGGACTAGCGGGGGGGACAGATACGCAGTATTTT.

The gene calls are TRBV28 and TRBJ1-1, with 10 nucleotides matching TRBD1. The CDR3 runs to 15 residues. Losses at the gene ends were 3 bases for V and 4 bases for J; bases not matched to a gene: 5. CDR1 and CDR2 (germline): MDHEN, SYDVKM. DNA for the CDR3: TGTGCCAGCAGTTTTTTAAGGACAGGGGGCACTGAAGCTTTCTTT. Protein product: CASSFLRTGGTEAFF.

The genes are TRBV11-2 and TRBJ1-6; D is uncertain. Germline CDR1 and CDR2: SGHAT and FQNNGV. The V gene lost 0 bases and the J gene lost 0 bases, with 9 bases spanning the gap. The CDR3 contains 17 residues. For the CDR3, the DNA is TGTGCCAGCAGCTTAGATCGGTACAGCTCCTATAATTCACCCCTCCACTTT. Protein product: CASSLDRYSSYNSPLHF. Filled out from reference TRBV11-2 and TRBJ1-6, the complete variable domain reads EAGVAQSPRYKIIEKRQSVAFWCNPISGHATLYWYQQILGQGPKLLIQFQNNGVVDDSQLPKDRFSAERLKGVDSTLKIQPAKLEDSAVYLCASSLDRYSSYNSPLHFGNGTRLTVT.

The chain links TRBV19 to TRBJ1-4, with 9 positions matching TRBD1. V was clipped by 7 bases and J by 0 bases; unmatched bases: 6. This CDR3 comprises 16 residues. Germline V gene lookup returns CDR1 LNHDA and CDR2 SQIVND (reference sequence). CDR3 DNA sequence: TGTGCCAGTAAAGACAGGGGGGATGCAACTAATGAAAAACTGTTTTTT. Residues: CASKDRGDATNEKLFF.

The chain links TRBV4-1 to TRBJ2-5, with 9 bases fitting TRBD2. J gave up 4 bases and V 4 bases, and 7 bases lay outside the gene matches. This CDR3 has 15 residues. Germline V lookup: CDR1 MGHRA, CDR2 YSYEKL. The CDR3 coding sequence is TGCGCCAGCAGCCTACGAGCGGGAGGATCAGAGACCCAGTACTTC. As protein: CASSLRAGGSETQYF.

This clone came up a few times. This chain connects TRBV2 to TRBJ1-5; 9 bases are shared with TRBD1. V gave up 6 bases and J gave up 7 bases; unmatched junction bases: 10. Germline V gives CDR1 SNHLY, CDR2 FYNNEI. The CDR3 contains 15 residues. The CDR3 DNA reads TGTGCCAGCAGGTCCCGGGACAGGGTTCGACAGCCCCAGCATTTT. This sequence encodes CASRSRDRVRQPQHF.

The V call is TRBV9, the J call TRBJ2-2; D is possibly TRBD2 (5 bases). V was clipped by 1 base and J by 3 bases, with 7 bases between them. In germline, CDR1 is SGDLS, CDR2 YYNGEE. The CDR3 loop spans 14 amino acids. The CDR3 loop reads CASSVLGDTGELFF. The CDR3, as DNA: TGTGCCAGCAGCGTACTCGGGGACACCGGGGAGCTGTTTTTT.

The rearrangement uses TRBV10-3 and TRBJ2-5; D unclear. This CDR3 has 15 residues. Germline V lookup: CDR1 ENHRY, CDR2 SYGVKD. The V gene lost 3 bases and the J gene lost 5 bases, with 16 bases spanning the gap. The CDR3 DNA sequence: TGTGCCATCAGTGAAATTTTGATAGCCGGGGAGACCCAGTACTTC. This sequence encodes CAISEILIAGETQYF.

V and J are TRBV2 and TRBJ1-5; tentatively, D is TRBD1 (5 bases). V lost 6 bases, J lost 6 bases, and 12 bases lay in between. The CDR3 contains 13 residues. The germline CDR1 and CDR2 sequences are SNHLY and FYNNEI. The chain's CDR3 is CASRRQGGQPQHF. CDR3 DNA: TGTGCCAGCAGGAGGCAGGGTGGTCAGCCCCAGCATTTT.

The chain has TRBV11-2 and TRBJ2-7, with a possible D match to TRBD2 (6 bases). The length of the CDR3 is 14 residues. Germline CDR1 reads SGHAT; CDR2 reads FQNNGV. The V and J ends lost 5 bases and 2 bases respectively, with 13 bases between them. CDR3 sequence (DNA): TGTGCCAGCAGCGCGGGACCCAGGACCTACGAGCAGTACTTC. Amino acid sequence: CASSAGPRTYEQYF.

The chain employs TRBV6-1 and TRBJ2-1; 12 bases are a match to TRBD2. V trimming: 2 bases; J trimming: 12 bases; junction bases outside the gene matches: 14. The CDR3 runs 17 residues. From germline, CDR1 is MNHNS and CDR2 SASEGT. CDR3 amino acids: CASSEKRRSSGGAVQFF. Here the CDR3 DNA reads TGTGCCAGCAGTGAAAAGAGGAGGTCTAGCGGGGGGGCTGTGCAGTTCTTC.